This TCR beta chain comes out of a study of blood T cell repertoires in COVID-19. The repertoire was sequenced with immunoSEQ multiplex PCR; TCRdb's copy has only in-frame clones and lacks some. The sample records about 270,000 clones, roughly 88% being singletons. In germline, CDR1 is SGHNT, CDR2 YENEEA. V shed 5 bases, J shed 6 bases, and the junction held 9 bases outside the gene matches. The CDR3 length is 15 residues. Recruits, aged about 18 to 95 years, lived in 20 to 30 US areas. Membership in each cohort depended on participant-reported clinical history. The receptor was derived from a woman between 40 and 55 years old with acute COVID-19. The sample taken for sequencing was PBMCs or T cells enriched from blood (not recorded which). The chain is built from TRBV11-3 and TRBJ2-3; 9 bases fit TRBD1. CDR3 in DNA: TGTGCCAGCAGCGTGGGGACAGGGACGACGGATACGCAGTATTTT. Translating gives CASSVGTGTTDTQYF.